The TCR beta chain under discussion was sequenced for a study of a mutant IDH1 vaccine in newly diagnosed glioma. Study in general: First vaccine doses came 4-6 weeks after radiotherapy alone, or with temozolomide cycles. Pretreatment consisted of radiotherapy, temozolomide, or both, with most receiving both. Points from the study as a whole: Immune responses induced by vaccination arose in approximately 93% of the patients. Changes in the top peripheral T cell clonotypes seemingly had no bearing on pseudoprogression.

Indicated time point: week 5, during vaccination. All doses held 300 ug of mutant IDH1 20-mer peptide, with topical imiquimod. V lost 5 bases to trimming and J lost 4 bases; unmatched junction nucleotides: 13. The germline gives CDR1 SEHNR, CDR2 FQNEAQ (reference sequence). CDR3 length: 17 amino acids. Only in-frame clones appear in the TCRdb table, and some are missing; sequencing was by immunoSEQ multiplex PCR. The sample yields over 45,000 clones, around four fifths seen once. Of note for this clone: Its antigen is currently unknown.

This clonotype was sampled from a woman aged 45-65 years with glioma. This material consisted of PBMCs, taken from a glioma patient whose treatment included an IDH1 peptide vaccine. The rearrangement uses TRBV7-9 and TRBJ2-5, with 10 positions matching TRBD2. The CDR3 DNA sequence: TGTGCCAGCAGCGCCGAGGAGCGGGGGGGCCTTACAGAGACCCAGTACTTC. It is translated as CASSAEERGGLTETQYF.